This T cell receptor beta chain was profiled in a study of blood T cell repertoires in COVID-19. About the research overall: The origin of the acute and convalescent COVID-19 samples was the United States, Italy and Spain. T cells, B-cell-depleted T cells, or PBMCs supplied cDNA or gDNA.

Participants were placed into cohorts based on the clinical history they reported. In the source study's methods: Cell counts per sample came from amplifying reference gene primers. This table comes from immunoSEQ multiplex PCR, and its TCRdb copy is limited to in-frame clones, with some not included. The DNA gave D and trimming, while V, J and clone size come from that table. The sample records about 300,000 clones, approximately 86% being singletons. This clone occurred once. This CDR3 comprises 15 residues. Looked up from germline, CDR1 is MNHEY and CDR2 is SVGAGI. The V end was cut by 5 bases, the J end by 3 bases, with 17 bases between.

The rearrangement uses TRBV6-5 and TRBJ2-7; TRBD1 might be the D (6 bases). This sequence was found in a woman younger than 35 who had recovered from COVID-19. The sample was PBMCs or T cells enriched from blood (not recorded which). In DNA form, the CDR3 reads TGTGCCAGCAGTAACGGACCGGGACACCACTACGAGCAGTACTTC. Translating it yields CASSNGPGHHYEQYF.